What follows are 27 T cell receptor beta chains derived from one specimen sequenced in a study of identical twins. TCRdb reanalysed the 5' RACE reads using MiXCR and keeps one entry per CDR3 protein. The sample has more than 400,000 distinct CDR3 sequences, over 12% seen once; the top ten hold 0.44%. The same data also contributed to another study, on yellow fever vaccine responses in identical twins.

The specimen sequenced was CD4+ T cells sorted from blood. The receptor set was obtained from a woman aged 18-29 years in good health.

This clonotype was observed a few times. The chain uses TRBV6-5 and TRBJ2-2; 8 bases match TRBD2. This CDR3 has 18 residues. Germline loops: CDR1 MNHEY, CDR2 SVGAGI. Trimming at V came to 9 bases and at J to 3 bases, leaving 18 bases not matched to a gene. CDR3 nucleotide sequence: TGTGCCAGAACAGTTAATCCCGGGAGGGCAAAGCACACCGGGGAGCTGTTTTTT. Protein product: CARTVNPGRAKHTGELFF.

This chain connects TRBV25-1 to TRBJ2-7; 8 bases align to TRBD1. In germline, CDR1 is MGHDK, CDR2 SYGVNS. The CDR3 extends over 14 amino acids. CDR3 loop: CASSEGGDRGIQHV. In DNA, the CDR3 is TGTGCCAGCAGTGAGGGAGGAGACAGGGGAATTCAGCACGTC.

V and J are TRBV2 and TRBJ2-7; 7 bases agree with TRBD1. The J segment lost 4 bases and the V segment lost 7 bases, leaving 13 bases of the junction unmatched. Germline values: CDR1 SNHLY, CDR2 FYNNEI. This CDR3 is 15 amino acids long. The CDR3 nucleotides read TGTGCCAGCACCAGACCGGGACAGACCTTGTACGAGCAGTACTTC. This codes for CASTRPGQTLYEQYF.

The V gene is TRBV20-1, the J gene TRBJ2-1; D is uncertain. The CDR3 extends over 15 amino acids. V dropped 2 bases and J dropped 2 bases, with 13 bases sitting between them. The germline CDR1 and CDR2 sequences are DFQATT and SNEGSKA (reference sequence). CDR3 nucleotide sequence: TGCAGTGCTAGACCCCAGGCAAGACCCTACAATGAGCAGTTCTTC. Amino acid sequence: CSARPQARPYNEQFF.

V usage is TRBV7-3 and J usage is TRBJ1-1, with D maybe TRBD1 (5 bases). The CDR3 consists of 17 residues. Trimming took 0 bases from V and 3 from J, leaving 17 bases between them. Germline lookup yields CDR1 SGHTA and CDR2 FQGTGA. DNA for the CDR3: TGTGCCAGCAGCTTAACCCCCGGGACCGTGGGGGACACTGAAGCTTTCTTT. As protein: CASSLTPGTVGDTEAFF. Filled out from reference TRBV7-3 and TRBJ1-1, the complete variable domain reads GAGVSQTPSNKVTEKGKYVELRCDPISGHTALYWYRQSLGQGPEFLIYFQGTGAADDSGLPNDRFFAVRPEGSVSTLKIQRTERGDSAVYLCASSLTPGTVGDTEAFFGQGTRLTVV.

This clonotype was observed at least ten times. The chain is built from TRBV12-3 or TRBV12-4 and TRBJ1-2; 7 nucleotides agree with TRBD1. V trimming: 5 bases; J trimming: 4 bases; junction bases outside the gene matches: 4. CDR3 length equals 13 residues. The CDR3 loop reads CASSQRTGYGYTF. The CDR3 DNA reads TGTGCCAGCAGTCAAAGGACAGGCTATGGCTACACCTTC.

There are a few counts of this clonotype. The chain carries TRBV10-3 and TRBJ2-7; tentative D call: TRBD1 (6 bases). Germline lookup yields CDR1 ENHRY and CDR2 SYGVKD. Deletions cut 3 bases from V and 5 bases from J, with 11 bases between. The CDR3 loop spans 13 amino acids. CDR3 in DNA: TGTGCCATCAGTGAAACAGGGCCCGACGAGCAGTACGTC. It translates to CAISETGPDEQYV.

The chain carries TRBV4-1 and TRBJ2-1; 10 bases are shared with TRBD2. The CDR3 has 17 residues. Unmatched junction bases numbered 13, after V lost 1 base and J lost 10 bases. In germline, CDR1 is MGHRA, CDR2 YSYEKL. The CDR3 DNA reads TGCGCCAGCAGCCAAGGGGCCCGACTAGCGGGCGCTTCAGAGCAGTTCTTC. Protein: CASSQGARLAGASEQFF.

The chain links TRBV2 to TRBJ2-2; 13 bases map to TRBD2. Germline lookup yields CDR1 SNHLY and CDR2 FYNNEI. The CDR3 is 17 amino acids. Losses at the gene ends were 5 bases for V and 3 bases for J; bases not matched to a gene: 6. The CDR3 is CASSPLTSGGDTGELFF. CDR3 sequence (DNA): TGTGCCAGCAGTCCCCTTACTAGCGGGGGGGACACCGGGGAGCTGTTTTTT.

This chain joins TRBV29-1 and TRBJ2-1, with 9 bases identical to TRBD2. The V and J ends lost 4 bases and 9 bases, in that order; junction bases with no gene match: 7. Germline V gene sequence: CDR1 SQVTM, CDR2 ANQGSEA. This CDR3 has 13 residues. CDR3 bases: TGCAGCGTTGCGGGCGGGGGGGCCGGTGAGCAGTTCTTC. Amino acid sequence: CSVAGGGAGEQFF.

The chain joins TRBV7-9 to TRBJ1-5; D is undetermined. Germline CDR1 and CDR2: SEHNR and FQNEAQ (reference sequence). V was shortened by 4 bases and J by 3 bases, with 13 bases between the two germline ends. The CDR3 contains 15 residues. The CDR3 coding sequence is TGTGCCAGCAGCTCAACTGGGCTCGTCAATCAGCCCCAGCATTTT. It is translated as CASSSTGLVNQPQHF.

This clonotype was found a few times. V is TRBV11-2 and J is TRBJ2-2; possibly TRBD1 for D (5 bases). The CDR3 extends over 15 amino acids. Germline values: CDR1 SGHAT, CDR2 FQNNGV. V lost 5 bases and J 1 base, leaving 11 bases between the germline ends. CDR3 DNA: TGTGCCAGCAGCGCTCAAAGGGGGAACACCGGGGAGCTGTTTTTT. It specifies CASSAQRGNTGELFF.

This clonotype occurred a few times. The chain couples TRBV14 to TRBJ2-5; the D is unclear. The germline gives CDR1 SGHDN, CDR2 FVKESK. The CDR3 has 15 amino acids. Trimming removed 2 bases from V and 0 bases from J, with 10 bases in between. The CDR3 DNA reads as TGTGCCAGCAGCCAACAAACTACGTACCAAGAGACCCAGTACTTC. Its protein is CASSQQTTYQETQYF.

This clonotype was counted a few times. This rearrangement joins TRBV5-1 to TRBJ1-3; 12 bases match TRBD1. CDR3 size: 16 residues. Germline trimming cut 3 bases from V and 2 bases from J; bases unmatched to any gene: 3. Germline V lookup: CDR1 SGHRS, CDR2 YFSETQ. The CDR3 DNA sequence: TGCGCCAGCAGCTGGGACAGGGGGCCTACTGGAAACACCATATATTTT. This gives the protein CASSWDRGPTGNTIYF.

The V call is TRBV9, the J call TRBJ2-5; D is ambiguous. This CDR3 region has 13 residues. Trimming left V 3 bases short and J 5 bases short, with 11 bases between. The germline V gene has CDR1 SGDLS and CDR2 YYNGEE. Here the CDR3 DNA reads TGTGCCAGCAGCGGAATAGGGCTGGAGACCCAGTACTTC. Translation: CASSGIGLETQYF. Based on the CDR3 plus reference TRBV9 and TRBJ2-5, the full variable domain is DSGVTQTPKHLITATGQRVTLRCSPRSGDLSVYWYQQSLDQGLQFLIQYYNGEERAKGNILERFSAQQFPDLHSELNLSSLELGDSALYFCASSGIGLETQYFGPGTRLLVL.

This chain links TRBV6-5 with TRBJ1-1, with D unclear. Per the germline V gene, CDR1 is MNHEY and CDR2 is SVGAGI. Deletions cut 4 bases from V and 4 bases from J, with 13 bases between. The CDR3 totals 14 residues. The DNA for the CDR3 is TGTGCCAGCAGTTCAGGAGCGGGTGGCACTGAAGCTTTCTTT. Translation gives CASSSGAGGTEAFF.

Many counts were recorded for this clonotype. This chain connects TRBV2 to TRBJ2-7; no clear D gene. Trimming shortened V by 5 bases and J by 0 bases, and 11 bases separated the two germline ends. The CDR3 runs to 14 residues. Germline CDR1 reads SNHLY; CDR2 reads FYNNEI. CDR3 in DNA: TGTGCCAGCAGTTCGACTCCGAGCTCCTACGAGCAGTACTTC. This gives the protein CASSSTPSSYEQYF.

This clonotype was observed a few times. A much larger clone differs from this one at a single base, so this may be a read error. The J gene is TRBJ2-1, the V gene TRBV25-1, with TRBD2 matching over 14 bases. The CDR3 covers 16 residues. CDR1 MGHDK and CDR2 SYGVNS come from the germline V gene. The CDR3 region is CVSSGLAGGAYNEQFF. CDR3 bases: TGTGTCAGCAGCGGACTAGCGGGAGGAGCCTACAATGAGCAGTTCTTC. Full variable domain (outside the CDR3, taken from reference TRBV25-1 and TRBJ2-1): EADIYQTPRYLVIGTGKKITLECSQTMGHDKMYWYQQDPGMELHLIHYSYGVNSTEKGDLSSESTVSRIRTEHFPLTLESARPSHTSQYLCVSSGLAGGAYNEQFFGPGTRLTVL.

The V call is TRBV2, the J call TRBJ2-1, with 11 bases identical to TRBD2. Trimming removed 5 bases from V and 5 bases from J; junction bases left unmatched: 8. The CDR3 has 16 amino acids. Germline values: CDR1 SNHLY, CDR2 FYNNEI. CDR3 DNA: TGTGCCAGCAGTAAGAATGGGGGACTAGCGGACAATGAGCAGTTCTTC. Translation gives CASSKNGGLADNEQFF.

CDR3 DNA: TGTGCCATCAGTGTAAGGTGGGCAGGGGATAGCAATCAGCCCCAGCATTTT. It encodes CAISVRWAGDSNQPQHF. The V gene is TRBV10-3, the J gene TRBJ1-5; tentative D call: TRBD1 (6 bases). CDR1 is ENHRY, CDR2 SYGVKD, per germline. Trimming took 4 bases from V and 0 from J, leaving 16 bases between them. The CDR3 is 17 residues long.

The genes are TRBV7-7 and TRBJ1-3, with D maybe TRBD1 (6 bases). From germline, CDR1 is SSHAT and CDR2 FNYEAQ (reference sequence). The V gene lost 5 bases and the J gene lost 0 bases, with 20 bases spanning the gap. This CDR3 is built from 18 residues. CDR3 in amino acids: CASSPQPPQGSSGNTIYF. CDR3 sequence (DNA): TGTGCCAGCAGCCCACAACCTCCCCAGGGGAGCTCTGGAAACACCATATATTTT.

V usage is TRBV11-2 and J usage is TRBJ2-4; D is perhaps TRBD1 (5 bases). The germline V gene has CDR1 SGHAT and CDR2 FQNNGV. The CDR3 is made up of 20 amino acids. Trimming stripped 2 bases from V and 0 bases from J, with 23 bases between. Here the CDR3 reads CASSLYGAGLPVGAKNIQYF. CDR3 nucleotides: TGTGCCAGCAGCTTATATGGGGCAGGTCTCCCAGTTGGAGCCAAAAACATTCAGTACTTC.

There are many counts of this clonotype. V is TRBV12-3 or TRBV12-4 and J is TRBJ1-3, with D unclear. V gave up 7 bases and J gave up 0 bases, with 10 bases separating them. The CDR3 is 14 amino acids. The CDR3, as DNA: TGTGCCAGCAATTACGCCGTCTCTGGAAACACCATATATTTT. It codes for CASNYAVSGNTIYF.

This clonotype was seen a few times. This chain connects TRBV29-1 to TRBJ2-2, with 7 bases aligning to TRBD2. The CDR3 extends over 14 amino acids. With V trimmed by 3 bases and J by 4 bases, 5 bases remained unmatched. The germline V gene encodes CDR1 SQVTM and CDR2 ANQGSEA. CDR3 residues: CSVEVRGSTGELFF. For the CDR3, the DNA is TGCAGCGTTGAGGTGCGGGGGAGCACCGGGGAGCTGTTTTTT.

The V and J genes are TRBV11-2 and TRBJ2-1; 7 bases map to TRBD2. With 4 bases clipped from V and 5 bases from J, the junction kept 17 bases outside the gene matches. Germline CDR1 reads SGHAT; CDR2 reads FQNNGV. The CDR3 loop spans 18 amino acids. The CDR3 bases are TGTGCCAGCAGCTCCCCCGTCCGATTCCGGGGGGTACACAATGAGCAGTTCTTC. This codes for CASSSPVRFRGVHNEQFF.

This clonotype was detected only a few times. The chain employs TRBV7-2 and TRBJ2-7; 10 bases are shared with TRBD1. The CDR3 is 13 residues long. The ends lost 5 bases at V and 5 bases at J; junction bases unmatched: 3. The germline gives CDR1 SGHTA, CDR2 FQGNSA. CDR3 in amino acids: CASSRTGGNEQYF. The CDR3 coding sequence is TGTGCCAGCAGCCGGACAGGGGGGAACGAGCAGTACTTC.

The chain recombines TRBV7-3 with TRBJ2-2, with D unclear. The CDR3 covers 14 residues. Germline V gene sequence: CDR1 SGHTA, CDR2 FQGTGA. Trimming shortened V by 1 base and J by 4 bases, and 7 bases separated the two germline ends. CDR3 nucleotide sequence: TGTGCCAGCAGCTTAAGTCTCGGCACCGGGGAGCTGTTTTTT. Translating it yields CASSLSLGTGELFF. The variable domain in full, completed from reference TRBV7-3 and TRBJ2-2, reads GAGVSQTPSNKVTEKGKYVELRCDPISGHTALYWYRQSLGQGPEFLIYFQGTGAADDSGLPNDRFFAVRPEGSVSTLKIQRTERGDSAVYLCASSLSLGTGELFFGEGSRLTVL.